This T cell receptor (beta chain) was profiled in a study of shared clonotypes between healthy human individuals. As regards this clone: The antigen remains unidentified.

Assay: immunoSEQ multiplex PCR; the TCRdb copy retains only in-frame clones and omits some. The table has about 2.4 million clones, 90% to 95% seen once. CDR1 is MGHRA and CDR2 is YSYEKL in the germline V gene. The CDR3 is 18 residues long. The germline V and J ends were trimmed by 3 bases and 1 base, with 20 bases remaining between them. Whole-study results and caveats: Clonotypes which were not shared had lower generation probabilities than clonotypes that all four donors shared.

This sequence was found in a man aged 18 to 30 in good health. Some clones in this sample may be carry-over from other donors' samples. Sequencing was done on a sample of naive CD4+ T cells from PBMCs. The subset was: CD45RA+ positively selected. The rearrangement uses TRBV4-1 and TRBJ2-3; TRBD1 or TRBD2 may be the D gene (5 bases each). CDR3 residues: CASSHTPGTQQGTDTQYF. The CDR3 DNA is TGCGCCAGCAGCCACACTCCCGGGACCCAGCAGGGCACAGATACGCAGTATTTT.